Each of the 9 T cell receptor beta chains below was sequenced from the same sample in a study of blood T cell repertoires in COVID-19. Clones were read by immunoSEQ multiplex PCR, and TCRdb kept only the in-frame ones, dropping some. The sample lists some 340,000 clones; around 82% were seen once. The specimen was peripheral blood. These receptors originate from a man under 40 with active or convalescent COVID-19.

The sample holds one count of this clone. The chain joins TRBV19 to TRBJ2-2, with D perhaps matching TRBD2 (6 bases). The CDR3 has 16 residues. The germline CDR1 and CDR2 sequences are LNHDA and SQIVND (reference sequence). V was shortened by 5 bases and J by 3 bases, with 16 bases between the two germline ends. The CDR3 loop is CASSWKPGGYTGELFF. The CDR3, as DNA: TGTGCCAGTAGTTGGAAGCCCGGGGGATACACCGGGGAGCTGTTTTTT.

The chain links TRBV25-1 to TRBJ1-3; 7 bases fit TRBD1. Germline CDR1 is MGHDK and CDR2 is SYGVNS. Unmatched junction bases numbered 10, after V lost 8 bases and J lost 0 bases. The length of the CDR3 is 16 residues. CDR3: CASSRNRGTSGNTIYF. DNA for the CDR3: TGTGCCAGCTCCCGGAACAGGGGAACCTCTGGAAACACCATATATTTT.

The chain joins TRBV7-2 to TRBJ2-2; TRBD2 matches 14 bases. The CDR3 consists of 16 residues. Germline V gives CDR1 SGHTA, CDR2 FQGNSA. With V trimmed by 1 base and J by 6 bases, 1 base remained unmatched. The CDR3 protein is CASSLGGLAGAGELFF. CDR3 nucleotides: TGTGCCAGCAGCTTAGGGGGACTAGCGGGAGCCGGGGAGCTGTTTTTT.

The CDR3 loop reads CASSLAQPKFQRNLKPVLTF. CDR3 nucleotides: TGCGCCAGCAGCTTGGCACAGCCCAAGTTCCAAAGGAACTTAAAGCCCGTCCTGACTTTC. J is TRBJ2-6 and V is TRBV5-1; D unclear. This CDR3 region has 20 residues. Trimming took off 0 bases at V and 12 bases at J, with 31 bases between the two ends. Germline loops: CDR1 SGHRS, CDR2 YFSETQ.

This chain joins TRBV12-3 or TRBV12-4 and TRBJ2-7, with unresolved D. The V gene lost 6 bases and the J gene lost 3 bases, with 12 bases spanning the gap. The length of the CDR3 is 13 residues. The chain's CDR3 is CASSWAPNYEQYF. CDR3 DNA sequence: TGTGCCAGCAGCTGGGCCCCGAACTACGAGCAGTACTTC.

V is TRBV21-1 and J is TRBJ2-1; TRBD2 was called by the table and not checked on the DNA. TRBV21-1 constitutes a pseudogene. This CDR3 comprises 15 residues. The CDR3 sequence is CASSKGQRGGNEQFF. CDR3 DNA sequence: TGTGCCAGCAGCAAAGGCCAGCGGGGGGGCAATGAGCAGTTCTTC.

The CDR3 region has the DNA TGTGCCAGCAGCGTAGGTGCCCGGTCCGGTAATTCACCCCTCCACTTT. It translates to CASSVGARSGNSPLHF. The chain combines TRBV9 with TRBJ1-6, with D uncertain. This CDR3 is built from 16 residues. Trimming took off 0 bases at V and 6 bases at J, with 13 bases between the two ends. Germline V lookup: CDR1 SGDLS, CDR2 YYNGEE.

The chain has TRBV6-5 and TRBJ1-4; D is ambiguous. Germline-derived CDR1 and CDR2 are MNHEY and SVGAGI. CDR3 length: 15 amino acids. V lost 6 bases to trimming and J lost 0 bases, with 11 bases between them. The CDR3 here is CASRFYRATNEKLFF. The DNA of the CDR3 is TGTGCCAGCAGATTCTACAGAGCAACTAATGAAAAACTGTTTTTT.

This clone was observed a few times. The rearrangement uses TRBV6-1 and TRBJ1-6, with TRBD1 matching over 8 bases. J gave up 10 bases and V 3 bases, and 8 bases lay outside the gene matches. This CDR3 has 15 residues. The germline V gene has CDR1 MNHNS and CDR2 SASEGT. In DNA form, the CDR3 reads TGTGCCAGCAGTGAGTTGGCCAGGGGGCTCTCACCCCTCCACTTT. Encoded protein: CASSELARGLSPLHF.